This passage covers 32 T cell receptor beta chains from one sample sequenced in a study of T cells in tuberculosis. Cells were sorted from thawed PBMC rested overnight and stained with GMM-loaded CD1B tetramer, viability dye and anti-CD3. CD1B tetramers were loaded with Rhodococcus equi-derived C32 glucose monomycolate. Clones were sequenced by immunoSEQ multiplex PCR, and TCRdb holds only the in-frame ones, with some missing. The data hold 55,000 to 65,000 clones, with roughly 79% observed a single time. The specimen sequenced was CD1b-GMM tetramer-negative cells sorted from PBMCs. These receptors were obtained from an adult woman with latent tuberculosis.

CDR3 nucleotides: TGTGCCAGCAGTGAATATAGCGGTCCCGCGCGCTCTGGAAACACCATATATTTT. This gives the protein CASSEYSGPARSGNTIYF. The V call is TRBV6-1, the J call TRBJ1-3; D remains unclear. V was cut by 2 bases and J by 0 bases, with 17 bases left in between. Germline lookup yields CDR1 MNHNS and CDR2 SASEGT. This CDR3 spans 18 amino acids.

This rearrangement joins TRBV6-5 to TRBJ2-7, with 7 bases lining up with TRBD2. The CDR3 runs 15 residues. After removal of 5 bases from V and 3 bases from J, the junction contained 10 bases not matched to a gene. Germline V CDR1 and CDR2: MNHEY, SVGAGI. CDR3 nucleotide sequence: TGTGCCAGCAGTCTGAGCGGGATTGGGGACTACGAGCAGTACTTC. Translation gives CASSLSGIGDYEQYF.

This chain uses TRBV11-2 with TRBJ1-1, with D maybe TRBD1 (5 bases). The CDR3 has 14 amino acids. V shed 5 bases and J shed 5 bases, with 15 bases lying between them. Germline CDR1 and CDR2: SGHAT and FQNNGV. CDR3 sequence: CASSPITRDTEAFF. Here the CDR3 DNA reads TGTGCCAGCAGCCCAATTACCAGGGATACTGAAGCTTTCTTT.

CDR3 sequence reads: CASSLNPTGTGELFF. In DNA, the CDR3 is TGTGCCAGCAGCTTAAATCCCACGGGCACCGGGGAGCTGTTTTTT. This rearrangement joins TRBV7-3 to TRBJ2-2, with unresolved D. The germline V gene has CDR1 SGHTA and CDR2 FQGTGA. This CDR3 has 15 amino acids. V was shortened by 1 base and J by 4 bases, with 10 bases between the two germline ends.

The chain recombines TRBV10-3 with TRBJ2-5; 10 bases line up with TRBD2. V lost 0 bases, J lost 5 bases, and 3 bases stayed unmatched. Germline V CDR1 and CDR2: ENHRY, SYGVKD. The CDR3 has 15 amino acids. The CDR3 sequence is CAISESPSGSETQYF. The CDR3 coding sequence is TGTGCCATCAGTGAGTCGCCTAGCGGGAGTGAGACCCAGTACTTC.

V and J are TRBV15 and TRBJ2-3; D possibly corresponds to TRBD1 (5 bases). CDR1 and CDR2 from the germline V gene are LNHNV and YYDKDF (reference sequence). Trimming took 2 bases from V and 2 from J, leaving 14 bases between them. The CDR3 sequence is 16 residues long. The CDR3 coding sequence is TGTGCCACCAGCAGACTGACCCAGACAGACACAGATACGCAGTATTTT. This sequence encodes CATSRLTQTDTDTQYF. Full variable domain (rest looked up from reference TRBV15 and TRBJ2-3): DAMVIQNPRYQVTQFGKPVTLSCSQTLNHNVMYWYQQKSSQAPKLLFHYYDKDFNNEADTPDNFQSRRPNTSFCFLDIRSPGLGDTAMYLCATSRLTQTDTDTQYFGPGTRLTVL.

The V and J genes are TRBV4-1 and TRBJ2-5; 8 bases agree with TRBD2. With 8 bases clipped from V and 5 bases from J, the junction kept 7 bases outside the gene matches. CDR3 size: 13 residues. Germline values: CDR1 MGHRA, CDR2 YSYEKL. CDR3 sequence (DNA): TGCGCCAGCGGGGGAGCGGGAGAGGAGACCCAGTACTTC. Residues: CASGGAGEETQYF.

This chain connects TRBV6-5 to TRBJ2-1; 8 nucleotides line up with TRBD2. V trimming: 7 bases; J trimming: 7 bases; junction bases outside the gene matches: 12. Germline V gene sequence: CDR1 MNHEY, CDR2 SVGAGI. CDR3 size: 15 residues. CDR3 in DNA: TGTGCCAGCAAGCCCCTGGGGACTAGAAGAAATGAGCAGTTCTTC. It specifies CASKPLGTRRNEQFF.

The gene calls are TRBV19 and TRBJ2-7, with a possible D match to TRBD2 (7 bases). Germline V gene data show CDR1 as LNHDA and CDR2 as SQIVND (reference sequence). This CDR3 has 13 amino acids. V lost 5 bases to trimming and J lost 7 bases, with 15 bases between them. The CDR3 spells CASSPPGGREQYF. The CDR3 bases are TGTGCCAGTAGTCCCCCCGGGGGGCGGGAGCAGTACTTC.

The J gene is TRBJ1-3, the V gene TRBV6-1; D might be TRBD1 (5 bases). Trimming pared 8 bases from V and 0 bases from J, leaving 14 bases between. Per the germline V gene, CDR1 is MNHNS and CDR2 is SASEGT. The CDR3 sequence is 15 residues long. The CDR3 DNA sequence: TGTGCCAGCCGAATCCCGGGGGGCTCTGGAAACACCATATATTTT. Translation gives CASRIPGGSGNTIYF.

This clone has only one observation. The J gene is TRBJ1-2, the V gene TRBV5-1; D is unresolved. V dropped 4 bases and J dropped 4 bases, with 11 bases sitting between them. The length of the CDR3 is 13 residues. From germline, CDR1 is SGHRS and CDR2 YFSETQ. The CDR3 sequence is CASSGSDTYGYTF. The CDR3 nucleotides are TGCGCCAGCAGCGGATCCGACACCTATGGCTACACCTTC.

The chain links TRBV11-3 to TRBJ1-1; D uncertain. Germline V gene sequence: CDR1 SGHNT, CDR2 YENEEA. Trimming removed 5 bases at V and 2 bases at J, with 6 bases between. The length of the CDR3 is 12 residues. The CDR3 region has the DNA TGTGCCAGCAGCCGAGGTAACACTGAAGCTTTCTTT. Translation: CASSRGNTEAFF.

The V call is TRBV28, the J call TRBJ1-3; D uncertain. Germline lookup yields CDR1 MDHEN and CDR2 SYDVKM. Trimming removed 6 bases from V and 0 bases from J, with 6 bases in between. The CDR3 length is 13 residues. The DNA for the CDR3 is TGTGCCAGCAGGGCAAGCTCTGGAAACACCATATATTTT. Protein product: CASRASSGNTIYF.

The chain recombines TRBV5-1 with TRBJ2-7, with 11 bases matching TRBD2. The CDR3 has 19 amino acids. The J segment lost 7 bases and the V segment lost 0 bases, leaving 18 bases of the junction unmatched. Germline CDR1 is SGHRS and CDR2 is YFSETQ. The CDR3 DNA sequence: TGCGCCAGCAGCTTGGGTACTAGCGGGAGAAGCGCGAAATCGAGGGAGCAGTACTTC. Encoded protein: CASSLGTSGRSAKSREQYF. Looking up the rest from reference TRBV5-1 and TRBJ2-7 gives the full variable domain: KAGVTQTPRYLIKTRGQQVTLSCSPISGHRSVSWYQQTPGQGLQFLFEYFSETQRNKGNFPGRFSGRQFSNSRSEMNVSTLELGDSALYLCASSLGTSGRSAKSREQYFGPGTRLTVT.

The J gene is TRBJ2-7, the V gene TRBV7-9; 8 bases fit TRBD1. The length of the CDR3 is 15 residues. Germline CDR1 and CDR2: SEHNR and FQNEAQ (reference sequence). V was clipped by 4 bases and J by 7 bases; unmatched bases: 12. CDR3 DNA sequence: TGTGCCAGCAGCTCTCAGGGACAGGTTTATGAAGAGCAGTACTTC. Its protein product is CASSSQGQVYEEQYF.

The V call is TRBV28, the J call TRBJ1-1; 8 bases map to TRBD1. The CDR3 is 16 amino acids. Germline V gene data show CDR1 as MDHEN and CDR2 as SYDVKM. The V and J ends lost 4 bases and 1 base, in that order; junction bases with no gene match: 8. CDR3 sequence reads: CASSSPTGTGNTEAFF. The CDR3 DNA is TGTGCCAGCAGTTCACCCACTGGGACAGGGAACACTGAAGCTTTCTTT.

V usage is TRBV7-2 and J usage is TRBJ2-7; 7 positions agree with TRBD2. The CDR3 totals 15 residues. V was pared by 2 bases and J by 4 bases, with 8 bases of the junction left unmatched. Per the germline V gene, CDR1 is SGHTA and CDR2 is FQGNSA. CDR3 protein: CASSLNPSGPYEQYF. The CDR3 DNA reads TGTGCCAGCAGCTTAAATCCTAGCGGCCCATACGAGCAGTACTTC.

This chain links TRBV5-5 with TRBJ2-3; TRBD2 matches 11 bases. Trimming at V came to 0 bases and at J to 2 bases, leaving 8 bases not matched to a gene. The germline V gene has CDR1 SGHKS and CDR2 YYEKEE (reference sequence). The CDR3 sequence is 18 residues long. CDR3 region: CASSLAGLAGGLTDTQYF. The CDR3 bases are TGTGCCAGCAGCTTGGCCGGGCTAGCGGGAGGACTCACAGATACGCAGTATTTT.

The chain employs TRBV7-6 and TRBJ2-1; 7 bases fit TRBD2. After removal of 2 bases from V and 10 bases from J, the junction contained 11 bases not matched to a gene. The germline CDR1 and CDR2 sequences are SGHVS and FNYEAQ. The CDR3 totals 15 residues. The CDR3 bases are TGTGCCAGCAGCTTATCGGGGGGAGGGCCCTTCGAGCAGTTCTTC. Protein product: CASSLSGGGPFEQFF.

The chain carries TRBV28 and TRBJ1-3, with TRBD1 as a possible D gene (6 bases). Germline V gives CDR1 MDHEN, CDR2 SYDVKM. Trimming stripped 6 bases from V and 4 bases from J, with 16 bases between. The CDR3 contains 15 residues. CDR3 in amino acids: CASRNAGVWGNTIYF. The CDR3 DNA is TGTGCCAGCAGGAACGCAGGGGTCTGGGGAAACACCATATATTTT.

The V gene is TRBV19, the J gene TRBJ2-1; D possibly corresponds to TRBD1 (6 bases). Trimming left V 10 bases short and J 8 bases short, with 18 bases between. This CDR3 is built from 13 residues. Germline V lookup: CDR1 LNHDA, CDR2 SQIVND (reference sequence). The CDR3 region has the DNA TGTGCCACCGCTCGTCAGGGGTCTGATGAGCAGTTCTTC. Protein product: CATARQGSDEQFF. The whole variable domain, remainder taken from reference TRBV19 and TRBJ2-1, is DGGITQSPKYLFRKEGQNVTLSCEQNLNHDAMYWYRQDPGQGLRLIYYSQIVNDFQKGDIAEGYSVSREKKESFPLTVTSAQKNPTAFYLCATARQGSDEQFFGPGTRLTVL.

This clone has a single count. V usage is TRBV7-3 and J usage is TRBJ2-4; 13 positions match TRBD2. The trim removed 5 bases at V and 5 bases at J, leaving 3 bases unmatched. Germline V lookup: CDR1 SGHTA, CDR2 FQGTGA. This CDR3 region has 15 residues. CDR3 protein: CASSRTSGRQNIQYF. CDR3 DNA: TGTGCCAGCAGCCGGACTAGCGGGAGACAAAACATTCAGTACTTC.

This chain links TRBV6-1 with TRBJ1-4; TRBD1 matches at 7 bases. Germline V gives CDR1 MNHNS, CDR2 SASEGT. V shed 5 bases and J 3 bases; nucleotides not matched to a gene: 6. The CDR3 is made up of 15 amino acids. CDR3 DNA: TGTGCCAGCAGTATAACAGGGGTGGCTAATGAAAAACTGTTTTTT. It is translated as CASSITGVANEKLFF.

The rearrangement links TRBV18 to TRBJ2-5; 10 nucleotides match TRBD2. The CDR3 loop spans 16 amino acids. CDR1 and CDR2 from the germline V gene are KGHSH and LQKENI. The junction had 8 bases not matched to a gene; V was cut back by 5 bases and J by 2 bases. The CDR3 DNA is TGTGCCAGCTCAACCAATAGCGGGGGGACTCAAGAGACCCAGTACTTC. Its translation: CASSTNSGGTQETQYF. Full variable domain (missing parts from reference TRBV18 and TRBJ2-5): NAGVMQNPRHLVRRRGQEARLRCSPMKGHSHVYWYRQLPEEGLKFMVYLQKENIIDESGMPKERFSAEFPKEGPSILRIQQVVRGDSAAYFCASSTNSGGTQETQYFGPGTRLLVL.

V is TRBV30 and J is TRBJ1-2; possibly TRBD1 for D (6 bases). This CDR3 is built from 13 residues. Germline V lookup: CDR1 GTSNPN, CDR2 SVGIG (reference sequence). With 0 bases removed from V and 6 bases from J, the gap between germline ends came to 11 bases. CDR3: CAWSVKGGNGYTF. The CDR3 DNA is TGTGCCTGGAGTGTCAAAGGGGGAAATGGCTACACCTTC.

The chain is built from TRBV7-3 and TRBJ2-1; 8 nucleotides agree with TRBD2. Germline V gene lookup returns CDR1 SGHTA and CDR2 FQGTGA. Unmatched junction bases numbered 8, after V lost 5 bases and J lost 8 bases. The CDR3 sequence is 14 residues long. CDR3: CASSVGGAKDEQFF. CDR3 nucleotides: TGTGCCAGCAGCGTCGGGGGGGCTAAGGATGAGCAGTTCTTC. Drawing the rest from reference TRBV7-3 and TRBJ2-1, the complete variable domain is GAGVSQTPSNKVTEKGKYVELRCDPISGHTALYWYRQSLGQGPEFLIYFQGTGAADDSGLPNDRFFAVRPEGSVSTLKIQRTERGDSAVYLCASSVGGAKDEQFFGPGTRLTVL.

This sequence joins TRBV19 and TRBJ2-7, with 7 bases lining up with TRBD1. The CDR3 has 17 residues. J gave up 5 bases and V 5 bases, and 18 bases lay outside the gene matches. Germline V gives CDR1 LNHDA, CDR2 SQIVND (reference sequence). The CDR3: CASSQAMTGSRSNEQYF. CDR3 coding DNA: TGTGCCAGTAGTCAAGCTATGACAGGGTCGCGCAGTAACGAGCAGTACTTC.

The DNA for the CDR3 is TGTGCCAGCAGCCAAGAAGGCGGGAGAGCCTCCTACGAGCAGTACTTC. Translated: CASSQEGGRASYEQYF. The J gene is TRBJ2-7, the V gene TRBV4-2; 7 nucleotides agree with TRBD2. J lost 0 bases, V lost 0 bases, and 5 bases had no gene match. The CDR3 has 16 residues. Germline CDR1 and CDR2: LGHNA and YNFKEQ.

Concerning this clone itself: The sample carries other DNA sequences with the same CDR3. This chain joins TRBV19 and TRBJ1-5; D is unresolved. V was cut by 0 bases and J by 1 base, with 13 bases left in between. CDR1 and CDR2 (germline): LNHDA, SQIVND (reference sequence). CDR3 length: 17 residues. DNA for the CDR3: TGTGCCAGTAGTATAGATATAAGAGGGCCAAGCAATCAGCCCCAGCATTTT. It is translated as CASSIDIRGPSNQPQHF.

The gene calls are TRBV6-6 and TRBJ2-6; no definite D call. Germline CDR1 and CDR2: MNHNY and SVGAGI (reference sequence). V was trimmed by 2 bases and J by 2 bases, leaving 7 bases between them. The CDR3 spans 15 residues. The CDR3 here is CASSYKQTGANVLTF. CDR3 coding DNA: TGTGCCAGCAGTTACAAACAGACTGGGGCCAACGTCCTGACTTTC.

The chain combines TRBV6-1 with TRBJ1-5; TRBD1 aligns across 10 bases. The V and J ends lost 6 bases and 2 bases, in that order; junction bases with no gene match: 4. CDR3 length equals 15 residues. Germline CDR1 reads MNHNS; CDR2 reads SASEGT. In DNA form, the CDR3 reads TGTGCCAGCAGGGTGGACAGGGGGGGCAATCAGCCCCAGCATTTT. This encodes CASRVDRGGNQPQHF.

The chain is built from TRBV9 and TRBJ1-1; perhaps TRBD1 as D (6 bases). V was clipped by 0 bases and J by 5 bases, with 20 bases between them. This CDR3 region has 17 residues. Looked up from germline, CDR1 is SGDLS and CDR2 is YYNGEE. As DNA, the CDR3 is TGTGCCAGCAGCGTAGAGGGAGGGTACAGGGCTGGTACTGAAGCTTTCTTT. Amino acids: CASSVEGGYRAGTEAFF.